The clone carrying this T cell receptor beta chain was counted a few times. The target antigen is unknown. The data belong to a study of shared clonotypes between healthy human individuals. General study results and limits: Sample collection involved blood only; tissue repertoires are likely different. Rarefaction exposed incomplete sorted-subset sequencing despite large depth.

The data were produced by immunoSEQ multiplex PCR, yet TCRdb's version contains in-frame clones alone and is incomplete. The table shows about 2.2 million clones, with about 92% occurring only once. In the naive CD8 group, cells lacked CD45RO and were positively selected for CCR7, so terminally differentiated effector memory CD45RA+ cells were left out. Germline V gene sequence: CDR1 SEHNR, CDR2 FQNEAQ (reference sequence). V lost 4 bases and J lost 6, with 9 bases in between. This CDR3 region has 12 residues. The source material was naive CD8+ T cells from PBMCs. J is TRBJ1-1 and V is TRBV7-9; D not certain. This TCR derives from a man between 18 and 35 years old in good health. Some clones in this sample may be carry-over from other donors' samples. The CDR3 DNA reads TGTGCCAGCAGCTCCTCAGGCCCTGAAGCTTTCTTT. It specifies CASSSSGPEAFF.